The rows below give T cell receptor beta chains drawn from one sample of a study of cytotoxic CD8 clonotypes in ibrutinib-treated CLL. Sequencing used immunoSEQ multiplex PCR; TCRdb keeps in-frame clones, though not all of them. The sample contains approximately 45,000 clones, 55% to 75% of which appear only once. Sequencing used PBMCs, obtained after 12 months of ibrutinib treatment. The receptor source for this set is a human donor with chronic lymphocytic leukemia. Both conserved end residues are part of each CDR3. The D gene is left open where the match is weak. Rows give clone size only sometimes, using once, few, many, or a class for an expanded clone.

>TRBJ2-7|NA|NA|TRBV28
TGTGCCACCCAAGTTAGGGGAGTCTCCTACGAGCAGTACTTC
CATQVRGVSYEQYF
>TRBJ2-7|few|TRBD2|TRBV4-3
TGCGCCAGCAGCCAAGCGGGAGGGCGAAGCGAGCAGTACTTC
CASSQAGGRSEQYF
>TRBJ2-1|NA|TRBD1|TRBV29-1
TGCAGCGTCGCTACAGGGGTCCCAAATGAGCAGTTCTTC
CSVATGVPNEQFF
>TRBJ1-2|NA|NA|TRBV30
TGTGCCTGGAGCCCGAGGGCTAACTATGGCTACACCTTC
CAWSPRANYGYTF
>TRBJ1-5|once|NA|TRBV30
TGTGCCTGGAGTGTTGGGGGTTCCGGGAAGCCCCAGCATTTT
CAWSVGGSGKPQHF
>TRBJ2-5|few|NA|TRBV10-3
TGTGCCAGCGATGGACAGAGGGGAACGCCCCAGTACTTC
CASDGQRGTPQYF
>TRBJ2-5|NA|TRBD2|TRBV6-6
TGTGCCAGCAGTTTTCGCCCAGCGGGGGCCCAAGAGACCCAGTACTTC
CASSFRPAGAQETQYF
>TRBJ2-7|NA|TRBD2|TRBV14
TGTGCCAGCGCCGGGACTAGCGGGACTCCGGGGCAGTACTTC
CASAGTSGTPGQYF
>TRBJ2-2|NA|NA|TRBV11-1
TGTGCCAGCAGCGCGGCGGTTTCCGGGGAGCTGTTTTTT
CASSAAVSGELFF
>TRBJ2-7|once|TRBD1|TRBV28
TGTGCCAGCAGTCCACGTGGGCAGGGGGAGTACGAGCAGTACTTC
CASSPRGQGEYEQYF
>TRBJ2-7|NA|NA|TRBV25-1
TGTGCCAGCAGTGGGGGGGCCGGGACAGTCTACGAGCAGTACTTC
CASSGGAGTVYEQYF
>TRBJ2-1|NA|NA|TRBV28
TGTGCCAGCAGCCCTCTATCGGGTGAGCAGTTCTTC
CASSPLSGEQFF
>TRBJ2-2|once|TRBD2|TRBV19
TGTGCCAGTAGTATCGAACTAGCGGGGTTGACCGGGGAGCTGTTTTTT
CASSIELAGLTGELFF
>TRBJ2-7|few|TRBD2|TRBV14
TGTGCCAGCAGCCAAGGTGTCCTAGCGGGAGGCACCTACGAGCAGTACTTC
CASSQGVLAGGTYEQYF
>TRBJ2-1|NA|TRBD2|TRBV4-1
TGCGCCAGCAGCCAAGTGGCGGGAGACCTGAATGAGCAGTTCTTC
CASSQVAGDLNEQFF
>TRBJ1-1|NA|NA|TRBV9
TGTGCCAGCAGCCCCTTGACGGTCGTGATGGGGAACACTGAAGCTTTCTTT
CASSPLTVVMGNTEAFF
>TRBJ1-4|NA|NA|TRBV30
TGTGCCTGGAGTACGAGACTGGGTGAAAAACTGTTTTTT
CAWSTRLGEKLFF
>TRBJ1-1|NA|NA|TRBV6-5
TGTGCCAGCAGCCGTGACCCCCGGAACACTGAAGCTTTCTTT
CASSRDPRNTEAFF
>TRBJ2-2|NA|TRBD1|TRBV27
TGTGCCAGCAGTAGACAGGGGACGGGGAGCACCGGGGAGCTGTTTTTT
CASSRQGTGSTGELFF
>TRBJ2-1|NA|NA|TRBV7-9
TGTGCCAGCAGCCCCGAGAGGGGGCGGGATTCCTACAATGAGCAGTTCTTC
CASSPERGRDSYNEQFF
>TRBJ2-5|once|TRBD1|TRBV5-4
TGTGCCAGCAGCCCTACAGGGGGCGAAGAGACCCAGTACTTC
CASSPTGGEETQYF
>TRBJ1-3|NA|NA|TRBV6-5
TGTGCCAGCAGTAATACGGGCCGAAACACCATATATTTT
CASSNTGRNTIYF
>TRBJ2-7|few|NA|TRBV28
TGTGCCAGCAGCCACCCACCGGGGGCTAATGGCGGCGGGCAGTACGAGCAGTACTTC
CASSHPPGANGGGQYEQYF
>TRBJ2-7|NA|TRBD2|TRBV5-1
TGCGCCAGCAGCCCAGGACTAGCGGGAGGGTCCCCCTACGAGCAGTACTTC
CASSPGLAGGSPYEQYF
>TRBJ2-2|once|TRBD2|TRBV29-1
TGCAGCGTTGGAGGTAGCGGGAGGGCCCACACCGGGGAGCTGTTTTTT
CSVGGSGRAHTGELFF
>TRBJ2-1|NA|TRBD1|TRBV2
TGTGCCAGCAGTGGGGGACAGGGTTCCTACAATGAGCAGTTCTTC
CASSGGQGSYNEQFF
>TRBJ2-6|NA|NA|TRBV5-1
TGCGCCAGCAGCTTGAGGGCCGGGGCCAACGTCCTGACTTTC
CASSLRAGANVLTF
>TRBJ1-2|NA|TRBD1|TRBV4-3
TGCGCCAGCAGCGAAGCTCGACCGGGACAGGGCTATGGCTACACCTTC
CASSEARPGQGYGYTF
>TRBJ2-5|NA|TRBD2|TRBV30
TGTGCCTGGAGCCCGGGAGGGACGCAAGAGACCCAGTACTTC
CAWSPGGTQETQYF
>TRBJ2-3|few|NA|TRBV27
TGTGCCAGCACTCGCATTGGACCCACAGATACGCAGTATTTT
CASTRIGPTDTQYF
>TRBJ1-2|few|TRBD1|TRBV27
TGTGCCAGCAGTAGGGACAGCAACTATGGCTACACCTTC
CASSRDSNYGYTF
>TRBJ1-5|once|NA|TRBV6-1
TGTGCCAGCAAGCCGACGAGCAATCAGCCCCAGCATTTT
CASKPTSNQPQHF
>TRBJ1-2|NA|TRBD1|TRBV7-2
TGTGCCAGCAGCTTAAGCACAGGGGTTGGCTATGGCTACACCTTC
CASSLSTGVGYGYTF
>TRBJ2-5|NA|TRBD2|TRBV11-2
TGTGCCAGCAGCTTAACTAGCGGAGCTTACCAAGAGACCCAGTACTTC
CASSLTSGAYQETQYF
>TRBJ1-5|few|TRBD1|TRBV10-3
TGTGCCATCAGCCGACAGGGCGGCAATCAGCCCCAGCATTTT
CAISRQGGNQPQHF
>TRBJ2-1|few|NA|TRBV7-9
TGTGCCAGCAGTCTTGACGACCCACCTAGCTACAATGAGCAGTTCTTC
CASSLDDPPSYNEQFF
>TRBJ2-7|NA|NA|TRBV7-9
TGTGCCAGCAGTAAATCAGGGTGGCTCTCCTACGAGCAGTACTTC
CASSKSGWLSYEQYF
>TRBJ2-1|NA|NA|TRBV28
TGTGCCAGCACGCTTTCAAATGAGCAGTTCTTC
CASTLSNEQFF
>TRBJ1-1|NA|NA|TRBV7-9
TGTGCCAGCAGCGACGGGACGGTCGGCGGGACTGAAGCTTTCTTT
CASSDGTVGGTEAFF
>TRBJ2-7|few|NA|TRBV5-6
TGTGCCAGCAGCCCCTCCCGGGCCTACGAGCAGTACTTC
CASSPSRAYEQYF
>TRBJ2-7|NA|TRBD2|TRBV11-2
TGTGCCAGCAGCCGAACCTCTTTGACTAGCGGGACCAGGTACGAGCAGTACTTC
CASSRTSLTSGTRYEQYF